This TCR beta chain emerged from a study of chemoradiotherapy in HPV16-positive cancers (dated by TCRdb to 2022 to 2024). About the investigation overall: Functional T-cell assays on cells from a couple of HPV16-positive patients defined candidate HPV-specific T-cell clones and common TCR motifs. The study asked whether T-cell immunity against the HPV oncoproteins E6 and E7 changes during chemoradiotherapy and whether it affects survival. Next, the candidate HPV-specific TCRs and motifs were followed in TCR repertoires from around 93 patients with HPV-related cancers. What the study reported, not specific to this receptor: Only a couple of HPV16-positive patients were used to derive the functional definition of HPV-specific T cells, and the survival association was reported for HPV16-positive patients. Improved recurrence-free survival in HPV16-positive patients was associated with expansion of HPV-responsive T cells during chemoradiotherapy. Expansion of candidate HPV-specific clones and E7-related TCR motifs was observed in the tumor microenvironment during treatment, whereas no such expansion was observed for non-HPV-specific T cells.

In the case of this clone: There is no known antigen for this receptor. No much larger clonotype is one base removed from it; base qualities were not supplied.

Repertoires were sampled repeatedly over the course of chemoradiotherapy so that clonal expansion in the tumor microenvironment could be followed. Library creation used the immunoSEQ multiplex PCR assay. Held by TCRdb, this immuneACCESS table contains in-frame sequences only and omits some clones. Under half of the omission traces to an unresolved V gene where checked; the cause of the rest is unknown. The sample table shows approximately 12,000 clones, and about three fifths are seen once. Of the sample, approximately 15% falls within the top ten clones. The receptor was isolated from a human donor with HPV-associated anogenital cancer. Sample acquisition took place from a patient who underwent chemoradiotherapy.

The nucleotide sequence is given as TGTGCCAGCCGGAGACAGATGAACACCGGGGAGCTGTTTTTT. Its amino acids are CASRRQMNTGELFF. The rearrangement joined TRBV11-2 to TRBJ2-2; the D gene is perhaps TRBD1, from 5 matching bases. V is reduced by 8 bases and J by 1 base, leaving a spacing of 11 bases between them. CDR1 is given as SGHAT and CDR2 as FQNNGV, both from the germline V gene. The CDR3 measures 14 amino acids from cysteine to phenylalanine. Solely the CDR3 DNA is kept, with 42 bases framed from the first base.